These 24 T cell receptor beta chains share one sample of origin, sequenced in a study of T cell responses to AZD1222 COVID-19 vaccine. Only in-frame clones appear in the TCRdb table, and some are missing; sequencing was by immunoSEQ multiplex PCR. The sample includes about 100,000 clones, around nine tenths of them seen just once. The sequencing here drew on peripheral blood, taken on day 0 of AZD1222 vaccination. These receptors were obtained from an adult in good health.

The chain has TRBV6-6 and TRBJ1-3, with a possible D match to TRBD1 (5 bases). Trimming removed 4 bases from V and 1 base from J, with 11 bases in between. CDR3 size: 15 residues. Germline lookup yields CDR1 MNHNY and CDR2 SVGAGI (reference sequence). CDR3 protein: CASSLLGVSGNTIYF. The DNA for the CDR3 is TGTGCCAGCAGTTTACTAGGGGTTTCTGGAAACACCATATATTTT.

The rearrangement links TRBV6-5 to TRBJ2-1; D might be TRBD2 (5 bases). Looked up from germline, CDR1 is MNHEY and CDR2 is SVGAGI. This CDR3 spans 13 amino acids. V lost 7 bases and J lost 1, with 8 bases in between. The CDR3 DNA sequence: TGTGCCAGCAACCGGGAATCCTACAATGAGCAGTTCTTC. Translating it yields CASNRESYNEQFF.

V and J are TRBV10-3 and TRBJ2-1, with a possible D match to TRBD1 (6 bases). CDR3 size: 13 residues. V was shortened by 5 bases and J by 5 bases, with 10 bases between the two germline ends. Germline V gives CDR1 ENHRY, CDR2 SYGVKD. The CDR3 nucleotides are TGTGCCATCAGTCCCAAGGGGGACAATGAGCAGTTCTTC. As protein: CAISPKGDNEQFF.

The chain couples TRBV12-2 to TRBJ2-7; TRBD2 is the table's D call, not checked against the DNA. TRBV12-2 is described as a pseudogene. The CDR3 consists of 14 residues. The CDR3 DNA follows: TGTGCAAGTCGCTTAGGGACTAACGACCGTGGGGGGTTCTTC. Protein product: CASRLGTNDRGGFF.

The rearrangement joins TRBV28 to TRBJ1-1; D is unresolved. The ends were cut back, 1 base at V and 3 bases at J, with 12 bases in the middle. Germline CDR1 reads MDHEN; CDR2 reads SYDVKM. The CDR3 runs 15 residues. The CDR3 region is CASSLFSSGDTEAFF. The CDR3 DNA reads TGTGCCAGCAGTTTATTCTCAAGCGGAGACACTGAAGCTTTCTTT.

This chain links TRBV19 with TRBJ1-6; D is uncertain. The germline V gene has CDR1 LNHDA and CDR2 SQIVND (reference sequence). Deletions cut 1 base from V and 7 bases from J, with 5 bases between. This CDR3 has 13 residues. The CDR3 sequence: CASSIVGNSPLHF. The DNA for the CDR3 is TGTGCCAGTAGTATAGTCGGCAATTCACCCCTCCACTTT.

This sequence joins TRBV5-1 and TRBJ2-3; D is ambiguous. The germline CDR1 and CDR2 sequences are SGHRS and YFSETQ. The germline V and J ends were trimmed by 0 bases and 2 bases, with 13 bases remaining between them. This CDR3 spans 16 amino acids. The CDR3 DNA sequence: TGCGCCAGCAGCTTGGTTGGTGGACCTAACACAGATACGCAGTATTTT. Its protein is CASSLVGGPNTDTQYF. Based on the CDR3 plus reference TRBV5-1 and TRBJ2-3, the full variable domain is KAGVTQTPRYLIKTRGQQVTLSCSPISGHRSVSWYQQTPGQGLQFLFEYFSETQRNKGNFPGRFSGRQFSNSRSEMNVSTLELGDSALYLCASSLVGGPNTDTQYFGPGTRLTVL.

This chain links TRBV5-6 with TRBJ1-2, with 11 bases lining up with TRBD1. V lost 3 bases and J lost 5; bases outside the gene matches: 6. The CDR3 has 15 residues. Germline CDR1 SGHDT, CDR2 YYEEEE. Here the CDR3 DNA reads TGTGCCAGCAGCTGGGGACAGGGGGTTTCTTATGGCTACACCTTC. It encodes CASSWGQGVSYGYTF.

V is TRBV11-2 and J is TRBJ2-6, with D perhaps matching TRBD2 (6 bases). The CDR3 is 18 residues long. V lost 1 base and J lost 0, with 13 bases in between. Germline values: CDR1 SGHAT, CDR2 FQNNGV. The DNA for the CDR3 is TGTGCCAGCAGCTTAGTTGGGACGGGAGCCTCTGGGGCCAACGTCCTGACTTTC. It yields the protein CASSLVGTGASGANVLTF.

The CDR3, as DNA: TGTGCCAGTAGTATTGGGGTGACCGGGGAGCTGTTTTTT. This sequence encodes CASSIGVTGELFF. J is TRBJ2-2 and V is TRBV19; D unclear. The germline V and J ends were trimmed by 3 bases and 5 bases, with 7 bases remaining between them. Germline assignment: CDR1 LNHDA and CDR2 SQIVND (reference sequence). There are 13 residues in the CDR3. The whole variable domain, filled in from reference TRBV19 and TRBJ2-2, reads DGGITQSPKYLFRKEGQNVTLSCEQNLNHDAMYWYRQDPGQGLRLIYYSQIVNDFQKGDIAEGYSVSREKKESFPLTVTSAQKNPTAFYLCASSIGVTGELFFGEGSRLTVL.

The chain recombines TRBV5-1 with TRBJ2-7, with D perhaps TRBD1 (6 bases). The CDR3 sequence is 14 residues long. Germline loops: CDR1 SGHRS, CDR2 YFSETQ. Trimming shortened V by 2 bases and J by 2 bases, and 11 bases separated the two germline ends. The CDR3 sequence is CASSLQGLAYEQYF. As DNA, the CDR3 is TGCGCCAGCAGCTTACAGGGTTTGGCCTACGAGCAGTACTTC.

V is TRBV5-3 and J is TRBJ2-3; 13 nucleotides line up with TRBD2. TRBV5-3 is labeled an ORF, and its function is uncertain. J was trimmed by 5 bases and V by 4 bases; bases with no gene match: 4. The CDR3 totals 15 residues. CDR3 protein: CARSTSGGAEDTQYF. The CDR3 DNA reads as TGTGCCAGAAGCACTAGCGGGGGGGCCGAAGATACGCAGTATTTT.

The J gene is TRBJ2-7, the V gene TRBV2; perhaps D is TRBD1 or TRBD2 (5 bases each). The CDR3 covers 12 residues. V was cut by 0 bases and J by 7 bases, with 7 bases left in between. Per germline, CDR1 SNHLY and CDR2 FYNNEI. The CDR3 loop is CASSEAGPEQYF. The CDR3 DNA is TGTGCCAGCAGTGAAGCGGGACCTGAGCAGTACTTC.

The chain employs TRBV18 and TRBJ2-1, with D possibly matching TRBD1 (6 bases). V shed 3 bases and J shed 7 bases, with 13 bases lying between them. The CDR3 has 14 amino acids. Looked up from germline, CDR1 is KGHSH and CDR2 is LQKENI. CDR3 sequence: CASSPGDNRNEQFF. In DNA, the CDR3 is TGTGCCAGCTCACCGGGGGACAACAGGAATGAGCAGTTCTTC.

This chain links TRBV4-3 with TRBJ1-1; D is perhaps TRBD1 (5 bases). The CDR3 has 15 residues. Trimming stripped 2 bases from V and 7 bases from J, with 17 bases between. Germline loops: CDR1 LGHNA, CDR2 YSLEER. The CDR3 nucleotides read TGCGCCAGCAGCCAAAGGGGCCAGCGGGGAATTGAAGCTTTCTTT. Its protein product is CASSQRGQRGIEAFF.

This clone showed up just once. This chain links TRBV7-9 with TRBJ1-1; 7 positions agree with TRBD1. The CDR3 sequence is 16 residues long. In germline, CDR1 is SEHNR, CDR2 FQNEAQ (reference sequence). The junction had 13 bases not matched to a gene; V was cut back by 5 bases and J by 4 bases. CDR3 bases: TGTGCCAGCAGCACATACCAGGGGGAAAGGGGCACTGAAGCTTTCTTT. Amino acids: CASSTYQGERGTEAFF.

In nucleotides, the CDR3 is TGTGCCAGCAGCTTAGCAGCCCCAAACGAGCAGTACTTC. Residues: CASSLAAPNEQYF. The J gene is TRBJ2-7, the V gene TRBV7-9; D is unresolved. Germline V gives CDR1 SEHNR, CDR2 FQNEAQ (reference sequence). The V end was cut by 0 bases, the J end by 5 bases, with 8 bases between. This CDR3 is 13 amino acids long.

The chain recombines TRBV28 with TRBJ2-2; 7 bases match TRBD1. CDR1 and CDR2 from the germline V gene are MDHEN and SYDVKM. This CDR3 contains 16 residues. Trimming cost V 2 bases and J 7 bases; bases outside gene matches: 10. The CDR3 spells CASSLRRTGVVGELFF. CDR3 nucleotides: TGTGCCAGCAGTTTACGGCGCACAGGGGTAGTCGGGGAGCTGTTTTTT.

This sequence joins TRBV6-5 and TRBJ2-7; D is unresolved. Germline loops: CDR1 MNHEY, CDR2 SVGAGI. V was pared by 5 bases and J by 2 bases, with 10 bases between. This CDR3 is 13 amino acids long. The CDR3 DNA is TGTGCCAGCAGTCGACCGTACACCTACGAGCAGTACTTC. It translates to CASSRPYTYEQYF.

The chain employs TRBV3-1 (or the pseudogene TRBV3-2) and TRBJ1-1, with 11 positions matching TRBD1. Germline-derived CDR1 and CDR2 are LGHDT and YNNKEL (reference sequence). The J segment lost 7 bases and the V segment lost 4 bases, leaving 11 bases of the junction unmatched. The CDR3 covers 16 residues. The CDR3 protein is CASSRTPGQGVVEAFF. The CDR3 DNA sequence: TGTGCCAGCAGCCGGACCCCGGGACAGGGGGTAGTTGAAGCTTTCTTT.

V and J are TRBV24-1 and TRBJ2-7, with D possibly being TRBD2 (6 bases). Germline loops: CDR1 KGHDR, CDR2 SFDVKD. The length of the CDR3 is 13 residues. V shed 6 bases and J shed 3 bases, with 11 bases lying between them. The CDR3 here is CATSNSGGYEQYF. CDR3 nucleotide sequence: TGTGCCACCAGTAATTCCGGGGGCTACGAGCAGTACTTC.

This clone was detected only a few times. CDR3 in amino acids: CSASSGGLNHEQFF. The CDR3 DNA follows: TGCAGCGCATCGTCCGGGGGGTTAAATCATGAGCAGTTCTTC. The V gene is TRBV29-1, the J gene TRBJ2-1; TRBD2 agrees at 7 bases. CDR1 is SQVTM, CDR2 ANQGSEA, per germline. The CDR3 contains 14 residues. V trimming: 7 bases; J trimming: 8 bases; junction bases outside the gene matches: 14.

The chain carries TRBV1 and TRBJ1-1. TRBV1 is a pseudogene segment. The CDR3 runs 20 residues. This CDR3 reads CTSSPKRPEGGGKRNTEAFF. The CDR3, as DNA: TGCACCAGCAGCCCGAAGAGGCCCGAGGGTGGGGGGAAGCGAAACACTGAAGCTTTCTTT.

The CDR3 nucleotides are TGTGCCAGCAGCCCCCCTCGGGCAGACTATGGCTACACCTTC. Amino acid sequence: CASSPPRADYGYTF. This rearrangement joins TRBV7-2 to TRBJ1-2; D not certain. Germline V gene lookup returns CDR1 SGHTA and CDR2 FQGNSA. The CDR3 is made up of 14 amino acids. Trimming cost V 5 bases and J 3 bases, with 13 bases left between them.